Each of the 7 T cell receptor beta chains below was sequenced from the same sample in a study of T cell responses to AZD1222 COVID-19 vaccine. Generated by immunoSEQ multiplex PCR, the TCRdb table keeps only in-frame clones and is missing some. The sample carries around 140,000 clones, about 92% recorded once. Here the sequenced sample was peripheral blood, taken on day 0 of AZD1222 vaccination. These receptors originate from an adult in good health.

V and J are TRBV19 and TRBJ1-2; no clear D. The length of the CDR3 is 12 residues. Trimming removed 7 bases at V and 2 bases at J, with 8 bases between. Germline V gene lookup returns CDR1 LNHDA and CDR2 SQIVND (reference sequence). CDR3 in amino acids: CASKRQNYGYTF. The CDR3 DNA reads as TGTGCCAGTAAGAGGCAGAACTATGGCTACACCTTC.

This chain connects TRBV19 to TRBJ1-2, with D uncertain. Germline V gene data show CDR1 as LNHDA and CDR2 as SQIVND (reference sequence). Trimming shortened V by 1 base and J by 4 bases, and 10 bases separated the two germline ends. This CDR3 is built from 14 residues. The CDR3 nucleotides are TGTGCCAGTAGTATAGGCACGGCGTCCTATGGCTACACCTTC. As protein: CASSIGTASYGYTF. The full variable domain, completed using reference TRBV19 and TRBJ1-2, is DGGITQSPKYLFRKEGQNVTLSCEQNLNHDAMYWYRQDPGQGLRLIYYSQIVNDFQKGDIAEGYSVSREKKESFPLTVTSAQKNPTAFYLCASSIGTASYGYTFGSGTRLTVV.

The chain has TRBV5-1 and TRBJ1-2; D unresolved. Between the trimmed V and J ends, which lost 0 bases and 7 bases, there was a span of 13 bases. This CDR3 spans 14 amino acids. Germline lookup yields CDR1 SGHRS and CDR2 YFSETQ. The CDR3 nucleotides are TGCGCCAGCAGCTTGGATTCTTCGGGTTTTGGCTACACCTTC. Protein: CASSLDSSGFGYTF.

This CDR3 reads CAWSPGGTEAFF. CDR3 sequence (DNA): TGTGCCTGGAGTCCGGGGGGCACTGAAGCTTTCTTT. The chain couples TRBV30 to TRBJ1-1, with a weak D call TRBD1 (5 bases). The germline V and J ends were trimmed by 2 bases and 4 bases, with 8 bases remaining between them. In germline, CDR1 is GTSNPN, CDR2 SVGIG (reference sequence). This CDR3 has 12 residues.

The chain recombines TRBV14 with TRBJ2-7; D possibly corresponds to TRBD2 (5 bases). The CDR3 has 15 amino acids. Germline V gives CDR1 SGHDN, CDR2 FVKESK. Between the trimmed V and J ends, which lost 2 bases and 2 bases, there was a span of 13 bases. The CDR3 DNA reads as TGTGCCAGCAGCCAATTGTCCAGCGGACCCTACGAGCAGTACTTC. This codes for CASSQLSSGPYEQYF. Based on the CDR3 plus reference TRBV14 and TRBJ2-7, the full variable domain is EAGVTQFPSHSVIEKGQTVTLRCDPISGHDNLYWYRRVMGKEIKFLLHFVKESKQDESGMPNNRFLAERTGGTYSTLKVQPAELEDSGVYFCASSQLSSGPYEQYFGPGTRLTVT.

V gene TRBV7-8 combines with J gene TRBJ2-1, with 8 bases identical to TRBD2. Trimming at V came to 6 bases and at J to 6 bases, leaving 13 bases not matched to a gene. Germline CDR1 and CDR2: SGHVS and FQNEAQ. This CDR3 is 16 amino acids long. CDR3 in amino acids: CASRPTPGGLSNEQFF. CDR3 DNA sequence: TGTGCCAGCAGGCCCACCCCGGGAGGGTTATCCAATGAGCAGTTCTTC.

Of note for this clone: One end of the junction does not line up with germline, which may come from a read error. Written as DNA, the CDR3 is TGCAGCGTGGGGGGACAGGACTTT. Its protein product is CSVGGQDF. The V call is TRBV29-1, the J call TRBJ2-3, with 8 bases that match TRBD1. The CDR3 loop spans 8 amino acids. In germline, CDR1 is SQVTM, CDR2 ANQGSEA.